Shown below are 10 T cell receptor beta chains from a single sample sequenced in a study of blood T cell repertoires in COVID-19. Here immunoSEQ multiplex PCR was the method, and the copy in TCRdb shows in-frame clones only, minus some. The table includes some 120,000 clones, about 85% detected once. Sequencing was performed on peripheral blood. Source of these receptors: a man in his forties with acute or convalescent COVID-19.

The chain is built from TRBV19 and TRBJ1-1; 10 bases are a match to TRBD1. This CDR3 has 15 amino acids. Per germline, CDR1 LNHDA and CDR2 SQIVND (reference sequence). V lost 6 bases, J lost 6 bases, and 10 bases stayed unmatched. The CDR3 region is CASRNTPGTGAEAFF. CDR3 nucleotide sequence: TGTGCCAGTAGAAACACCCCCGGGACAGGGGCTGAAGCTTTCTTT.

This clone appeared a single time. The chain links TRBV3-1 (or the pseudogene TRBV3-2) to TRBJ1-3, with TRBD1 as a possible D gene (5 bases). Trimming pared 4 bases from V and 4 bases from J, leaving 14 bases between. Germline CDR1 is LGHDT and CDR2 is YNNKEL (reference sequence). The CDR3 is 15 amino acids. In DNA form, the CDR3 reads TGTGCCAGCAGCCGGGAGGGGTTTCTGGGAAACACCATATATTTT. Translation gives CASSREGFLGNTIYF.

The chain combines TRBV10-2 with TRBJ2-1, with 9 positions matching TRBD1. Looked up from germline, CDR1 is WSHSY and CDR2 is SAAADI. This CDR3 is 15 amino acids long. Trimming at V came to 2 bases and at J to 7 bases, leaving 6 bases not matched to a gene. The CDR3 nucleotides read TGCGCCAGCAGTGAGGGGGACAGGGCTTGGAATGAGCAGTTCTTC. It is translated as CASSEGDRAWNEQFF.

J is TRBJ1-2 and V is TRBV11-2, with no clear D. Germline V lookup: CDR1 SGHAT, CDR2 FQNNGV. CDR3 length equals 12 residues. Trimming removed 5 bases at V and 8 bases at J, with 12 bases between. CDR3 nucleotide sequence: TGTGCCAGCAGCCCTGTTCGGGAGGGCTACACCTTC. It encodes CASSPVREGYTF.

This chain uses TRBV6-6 with TRBJ1-2; TRBD1 aligns across 7 bases. J was trimmed by 4 bases and V by 2 bases; bases with no gene match: 4. Germline V gene lookup returns CDR1 MNHNY and CDR2 SVGAGI (reference sequence). CDR3 length equals 14 residues. The CDR3 is CASSYQDRAYGYTF. CDR3 nucleotide sequence: TGTGCCAGCAGTTACCAAGACAGGGCCTATGGCTACACCTTC.

This clone was counted once. The chain employs TRBV4-1 and TRBJ2-1; TRBD2 might be the D (6 bases). The CDR3 is made up of 17 amino acids. Germline V gives CDR1 MGHRA, CDR2 YSYEKL. V lost 4 bases and J lost 6, with 22 bases in between. The CDR3, as DNA: TGCGCCAGCAGCCCTAACCCGGGACTCCTTTCGCGCAATGAGCAGTTCTTC. This codes for CASSPNPGLLSRNEQFF.

The V and J genes are TRBV12-3 or TRBV12-4 and TRBJ2-1; D possibly corresponds to TRBD2 (6 bases). The CDR3 length is 12 residues. V gave up 1 base and J gave up 9 bases, with 7 bases separating them. The CDR3 DNA sequence: TGTGCCAGCAGTTTAGGTAGCGGTGAGCAGTTCTTC. As protein: CASSLGSGEQFF.

The chain combines TRBV27 with TRBJ2-3, with 10 bases matching TRBD2. The CDR3 totals 16 residues. Germline trimming cut 1 base from V and 6 bases from J; bases unmatched to any gene: 7. Germline CDR1 reads MNHEY; CDR2 reads SMNVEV (reference sequence). Here the CDR3 reads CASSLFGSGGRDTQYF. DNA for the CDR3: TGTGCCAGCAGTTTATTCGGTAGCGGGGGGAGGGATACGCAGTATTTT.

V gene TRBV13 combines with J gene TRBJ2-2; 10 bases agree with TRBD2. The germline CDR1 and CDR2 sequences are PRHDT and FYEKMQ (reference sequence). The CDR3 has 16 amino acids. V lost 3 bases, J lost 3 bases, and 4 bases stayed unmatched. The CDR3 region is CASSLELAGHTGELFF. The CDR3 DNA follows: TGTGCCAGCAGCTTGGAACTAGCGGGACACACCGGGGAGCTGTTTTTT.

This clone has just a few counts. The chain carries TRBV5-1 and TRBJ2-1; 11 bases line up with TRBD2. The length of the CDR3 is 17 residues. The junction had 11 bases not matched to a gene; V was cut back by 4 bases and J by 5 bases. Germline assignment: CDR1 SGHRS and CDR2 YFSETQ. CDR3 nucleotides: TGCGCCAGCAGCCCGACCCCCGGGACTAGCGGCAACAATGAGCAGTTCTTC. Protein product: CASSPTPGTSGNNEQFF.